The clone carrying this T cell receptor (beta chain) was seen only once. The V gene's germline CDR1 is MDHEN and CDR2 SYDVKM. The V and J ends lost 4 bases and 3 bases, in that order; junction bases with no gene match: 5. The CDR3 covers 15 residues. This entry comes from a study of blood T cell repertoires in COVID-19. Libraries were prepared by immunoSEQ multiplex PCR; TCRdb keeps only in-frame clonotypes and omits some of them. Among approximately 80,000 clones, roughly 82% were seen once, and the ten largest hold around 7.3%. The sample consisted of peripheral blood. This chain uses TRBV28 with TRBJ2-3; 9 bases agree with TRBD1. This TCR was sampled from a man aged 50-60 years with active COVID-19. The CDR3 spells CASSYRGRGTDTQYF. CDR3 nucleotides: TGTGCCAGCAGTTACAGGGGGCGCGGAACAGATACGCAGTATTTT.